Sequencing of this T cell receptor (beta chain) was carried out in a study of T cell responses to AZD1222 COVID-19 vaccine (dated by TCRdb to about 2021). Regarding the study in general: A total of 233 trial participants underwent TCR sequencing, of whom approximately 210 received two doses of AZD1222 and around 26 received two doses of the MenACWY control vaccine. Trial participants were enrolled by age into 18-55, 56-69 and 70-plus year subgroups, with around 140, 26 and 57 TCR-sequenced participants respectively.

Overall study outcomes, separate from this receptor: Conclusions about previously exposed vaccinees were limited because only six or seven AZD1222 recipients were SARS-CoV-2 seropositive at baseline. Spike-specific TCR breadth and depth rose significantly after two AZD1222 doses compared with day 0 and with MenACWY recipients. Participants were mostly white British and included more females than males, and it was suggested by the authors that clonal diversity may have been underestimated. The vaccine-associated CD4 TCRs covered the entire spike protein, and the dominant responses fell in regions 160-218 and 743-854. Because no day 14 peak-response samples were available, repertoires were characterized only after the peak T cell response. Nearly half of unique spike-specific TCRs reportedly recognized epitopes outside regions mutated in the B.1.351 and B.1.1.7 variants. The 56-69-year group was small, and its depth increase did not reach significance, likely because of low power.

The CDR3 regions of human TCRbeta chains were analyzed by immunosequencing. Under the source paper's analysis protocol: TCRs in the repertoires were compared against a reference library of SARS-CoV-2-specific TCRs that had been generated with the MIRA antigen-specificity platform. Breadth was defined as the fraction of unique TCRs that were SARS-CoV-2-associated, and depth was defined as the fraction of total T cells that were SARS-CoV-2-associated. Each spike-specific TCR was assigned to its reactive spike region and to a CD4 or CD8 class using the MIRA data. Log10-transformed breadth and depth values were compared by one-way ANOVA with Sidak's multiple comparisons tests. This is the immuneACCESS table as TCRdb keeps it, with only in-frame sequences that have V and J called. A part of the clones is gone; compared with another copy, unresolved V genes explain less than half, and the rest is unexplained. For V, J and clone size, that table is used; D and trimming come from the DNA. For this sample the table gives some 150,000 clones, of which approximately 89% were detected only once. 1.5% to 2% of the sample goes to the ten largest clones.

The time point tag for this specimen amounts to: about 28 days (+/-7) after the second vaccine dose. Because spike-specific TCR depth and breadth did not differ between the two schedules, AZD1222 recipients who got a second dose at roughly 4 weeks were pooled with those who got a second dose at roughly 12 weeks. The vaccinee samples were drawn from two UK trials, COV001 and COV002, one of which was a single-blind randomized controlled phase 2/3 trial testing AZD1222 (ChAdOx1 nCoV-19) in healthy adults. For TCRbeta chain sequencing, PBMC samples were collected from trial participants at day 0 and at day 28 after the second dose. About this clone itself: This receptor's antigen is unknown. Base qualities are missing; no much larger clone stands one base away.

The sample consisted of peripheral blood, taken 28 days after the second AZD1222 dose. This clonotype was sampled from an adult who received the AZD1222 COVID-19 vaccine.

The DNA sequence reads TGTGCCAGCAGCTCTGGACAGCCGAATCAGCCCCAGCATTTT. Its product reads: CASSSGQPNQPQHF. Rearrangement joined TRBV5-8 to TRBJ1-5, with TRBD1 tentatively as D gene (6 bases match). Between the V and J ends, shortened by 3 bases and 4 bases respectively, the junction contains 11 bases. Per the germline V gene, SGHTS is the CDR1 and YDEGEE is the CDR2. Measured from the cysteine to the phenylalanine, the CDR3 is 14 residues long. The read is trimmed to its CDR3 DNA, 42 bases read in frame from base 1.